The clone carrying this TCR beta chain was counted a single time. Authors' processing steps: Estimation of nucleated cell counts was performed using reference gene primer amplification. The table came from immunoSEQ multiplex PCR; TCRdb's copy has only in-frame clones and leaves some out. V and J calls and clone size are as listed in that table; D and trimming were resolved from the DNA. Altogether about 230,000 clones are present, 84% being singletons, with the ten largest covering around 2.4%. The data were obtained in a study of blood T cell repertoires in COVID-19. Study-wide context: Italy, Spain and the United States were the sources of the convalescent and acute COVID-19 samples. T cells, B-cell-depleted T cells, or PBMCs provided the cDNA or gDNA that served as material.

The germline CDR1 and CDR2 sequences are SQVTM and ANQGSEA. V lost 4 bases to trimming and J lost 1 base, with 6 bases between them. This CDR3 spans 12 amino acids. Sequences were obtained from peripheral blood. The V gene is TRBV29-1, the J gene TRBJ2-3, with D perhaps matching TRBD1 (5 bases). The sequence was obtained from a man aged 40-49 years who had recovered from COVID-19. The CDR3 spells CSVVRGTDTQYF. In DNA form, the CDR3 reads TGCAGCGTTGTCAGGGGCACAGATACGCAGTATTTT.